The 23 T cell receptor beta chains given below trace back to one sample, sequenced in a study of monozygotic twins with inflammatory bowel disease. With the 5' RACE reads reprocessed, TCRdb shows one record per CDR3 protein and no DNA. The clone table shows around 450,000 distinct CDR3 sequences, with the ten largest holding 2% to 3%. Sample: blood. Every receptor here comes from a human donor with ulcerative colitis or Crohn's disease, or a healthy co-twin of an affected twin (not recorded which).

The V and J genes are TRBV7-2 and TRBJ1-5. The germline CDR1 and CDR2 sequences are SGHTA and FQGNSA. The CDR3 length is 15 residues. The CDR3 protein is CASSQQGGAGQPQHF.

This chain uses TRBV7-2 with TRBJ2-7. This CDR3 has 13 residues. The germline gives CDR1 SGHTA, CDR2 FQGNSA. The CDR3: CASSSVSFYEQYF.

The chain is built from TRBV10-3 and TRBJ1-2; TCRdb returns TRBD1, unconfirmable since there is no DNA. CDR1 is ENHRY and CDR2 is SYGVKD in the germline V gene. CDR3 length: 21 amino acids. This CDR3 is CAISESPGGRSNPPSNYGYTF.

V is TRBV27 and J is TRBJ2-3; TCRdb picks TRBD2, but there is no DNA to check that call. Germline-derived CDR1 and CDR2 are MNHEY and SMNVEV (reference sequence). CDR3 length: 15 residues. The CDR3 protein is CASSLGRGGRDTQYF.

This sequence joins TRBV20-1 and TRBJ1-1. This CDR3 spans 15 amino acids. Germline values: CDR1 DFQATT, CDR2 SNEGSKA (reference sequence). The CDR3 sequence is CSATSPGNMNTEAFF.

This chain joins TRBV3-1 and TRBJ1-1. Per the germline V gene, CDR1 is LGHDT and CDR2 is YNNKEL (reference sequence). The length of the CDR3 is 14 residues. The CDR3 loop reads CASSQILANTEAFF.

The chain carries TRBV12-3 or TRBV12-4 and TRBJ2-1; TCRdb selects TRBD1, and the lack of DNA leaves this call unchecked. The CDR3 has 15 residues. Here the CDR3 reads CASTRGVSSYNEQFF.

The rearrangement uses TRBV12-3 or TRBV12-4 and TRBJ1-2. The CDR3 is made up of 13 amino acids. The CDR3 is CASSFAQPYGYTF.

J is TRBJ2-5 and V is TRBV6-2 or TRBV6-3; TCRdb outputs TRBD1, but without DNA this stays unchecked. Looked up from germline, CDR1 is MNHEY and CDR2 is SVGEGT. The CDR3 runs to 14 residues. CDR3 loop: CASSYGQGEETQYF.

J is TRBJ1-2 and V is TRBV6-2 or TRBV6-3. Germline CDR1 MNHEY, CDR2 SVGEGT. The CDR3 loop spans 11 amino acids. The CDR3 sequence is CASSKTHGYTF.

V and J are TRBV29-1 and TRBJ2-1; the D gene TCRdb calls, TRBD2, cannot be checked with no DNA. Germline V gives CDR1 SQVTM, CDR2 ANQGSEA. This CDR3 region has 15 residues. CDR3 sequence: CSVEMGTSGSNEQFF.

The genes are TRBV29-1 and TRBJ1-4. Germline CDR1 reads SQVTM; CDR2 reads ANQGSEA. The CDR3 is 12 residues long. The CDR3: CSVELTEGPRFF. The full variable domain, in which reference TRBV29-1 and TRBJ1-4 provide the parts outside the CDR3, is SAVISQKPSRDICQRGTSLTIQCQVDSQVTMMFWYRQQPGQSLTLIATANQGSEATYESGFVIDKFPISRPNLTFSTLTVSNMSPEDSSIYLCSVELTEGPRFFGSGTQLSVL.

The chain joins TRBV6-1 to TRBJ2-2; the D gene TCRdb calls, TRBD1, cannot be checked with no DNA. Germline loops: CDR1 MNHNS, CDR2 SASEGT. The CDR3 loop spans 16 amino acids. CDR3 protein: CASTALTGIPSGELFF.

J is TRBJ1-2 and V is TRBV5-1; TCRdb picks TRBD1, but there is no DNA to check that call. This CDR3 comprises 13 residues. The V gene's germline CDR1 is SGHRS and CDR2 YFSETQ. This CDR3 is CASSLIPDNTYTF.

The CDR3: CASSLHGTDTQYF. The chain recombines TRBV12-3 or TRBV12-4 with TRBJ2-3. CDR3 size: 13 residues.

The CDR3: CASRTGQGAGTGELFF. The chain carries TRBV12-3 or TRBV12-4 and TRBJ2-2; absent DNA, TCRdb's TRBD1 call cannot be checked. The CDR3 loop spans 16 amino acids.

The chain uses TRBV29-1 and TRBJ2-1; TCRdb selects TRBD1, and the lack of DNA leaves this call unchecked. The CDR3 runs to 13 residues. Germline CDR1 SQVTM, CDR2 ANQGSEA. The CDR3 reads CSARADPYNEQFF.

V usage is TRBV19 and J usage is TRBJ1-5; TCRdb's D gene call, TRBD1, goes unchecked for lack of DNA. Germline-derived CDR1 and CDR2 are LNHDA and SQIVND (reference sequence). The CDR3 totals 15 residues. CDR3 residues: CASTPTGMSNQPQHF.

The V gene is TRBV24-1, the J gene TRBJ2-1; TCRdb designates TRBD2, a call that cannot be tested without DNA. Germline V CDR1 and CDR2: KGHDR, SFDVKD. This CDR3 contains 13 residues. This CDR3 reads CATSGLAGDEQFF.

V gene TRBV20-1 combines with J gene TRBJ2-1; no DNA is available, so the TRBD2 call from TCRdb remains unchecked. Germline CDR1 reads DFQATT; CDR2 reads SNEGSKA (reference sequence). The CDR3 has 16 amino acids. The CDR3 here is CSAEGLAGVYGNEQFF.

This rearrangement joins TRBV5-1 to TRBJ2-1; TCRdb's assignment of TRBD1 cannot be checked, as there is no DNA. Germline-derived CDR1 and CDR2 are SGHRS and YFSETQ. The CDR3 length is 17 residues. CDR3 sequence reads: CASSFPPPGQGGNEQFF.

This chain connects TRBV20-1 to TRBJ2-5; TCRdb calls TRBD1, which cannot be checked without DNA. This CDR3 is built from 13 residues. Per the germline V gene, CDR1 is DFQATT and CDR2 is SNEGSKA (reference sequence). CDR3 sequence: CSAPPRGRETQYF.

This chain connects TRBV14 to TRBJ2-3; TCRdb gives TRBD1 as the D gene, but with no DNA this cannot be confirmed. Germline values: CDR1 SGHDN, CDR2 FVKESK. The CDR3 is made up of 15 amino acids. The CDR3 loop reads CASSQGDRYTDTQYF.